One sample yielded the 27 T cell receptor beta chains listed below, sequenced in a study of T cells in Graves' hyperthyroidism and ophthalmopathy. There were TCR beta CDR3 regions amplified from RNA transcripts. A set of HTBI primers served as the primers for a first-round RT-PCR of the TCR CDR3. TCRdb used MiXCR to reprocess the multiplex PCR reads, holding one entry per CDR3 protein. The data show roughly 400,000 distinct CDR3 sequences, approximately 14% seen once. The sequenced sample consisted of blood. These receptors all stem from a woman aged 18-29 years with Graves' hyperthyroidism that later progressed to Graves' ophthalmopathy.

The rearrangement joins TRBV15 to TRBJ2-5; 14 bases line up with TRBD2. This CDR3 has 17 residues. Trimming cost V 3 bases and J 6 bases; bases outside gene matches: 9. Germline assignment: CDR1 LNHNV and CDR2 YYDKDF (reference sequence). The DNA for the CDR3 is TGTGCCACCAGCAGGGATCAGACTAGCGGGAGGGGTAAGACCCAGTACTTC. The encoded protein is CATSRDQTSGRGKTQYF.

This clonotype was counted many times. The V gene is TRBV6-1, the J gene TRBJ2-2; 11 nucleotides align to TRBD1. Losses at the gene ends were 7 bases for V and 6 bases for J; bases not matched to a gene: 10. The germline CDR1 and CDR2 sequences are MNHNS and SASEGT. The CDR3 loop spans 16 amino acids. CDR3 loop: CASTPAWTGGAGELFF. The CDR3 nucleotides read TGTGCCAGCACCCCGGCCTGGACAGGGGGCGCCGGGGAGCTGTTTTTT.

This clonotype was counted many times. V is TRBV20-1 and J is TRBJ1-5, with D uncertain. The germline CDR1 and CDR2 sequences are DFQATT and SNEGSKA (reference sequence). The CDR3 consists of 13 residues. V shed 3 bases and J shed 0 bases, with 6 bases lying between them. CDR3 coding DNA: TGCAGTGCTAGGGTTTATAGCAATCAGCCCCAGCATTTT. Translated, it gives CSARVYSNQPQHF.

The J gene is TRBJ1-1, the V gene TRBV13; no definite D call. The CDR3 consists of 14 residues. The V gene lost 2 bases and the J gene lost 4 bases, with 11 bases spanning the gap. Germline lookup yields CDR1 PRHDT and CDR2 FYEKMQ (reference sequence). The CDR3 is CASSLWVIGTEAFF. The CDR3 DNA reads as TGTGCCAGCAGCTTATGGGTGATAGGCACTGAAGCTTTCTTT.

This clonotype was seen at least ten times. V is TRBV28 and J is TRBJ1-2; D is uncertain. Trimming removed 4 bases from V and 4 bases from J, with 16 bases in between. The CDR3 has 15 amino acids. Germline assignment: CDR1 MDHEN and CDR2 SYDVKM. The CDR3 loop reads CASSSWTGGFYGYTF. In DNA, the CDR3 is TGTGCCAGCAGTTCCTGGACGGGCGGGTTCTATGGCTACACCTTC.

Turning to this clonotype: This may be a read error: a much more frequent sequence differs by one nucleotide. This chain uses TRBV20-1 with TRBJ2-5, with a possible D match to TRBD2 (5 bases). This CDR3 spans 14 amino acids. V lost 4 bases, J lost 5 bases, and 17 bases lay in between. Germline V gene lookup returns CDR1 DFQATT and CDR2 SNEGSKA (reference sequence). The DNA for the CDR3 is TGCAGTGCTAAGTTAGTGGGAGTGGGGGAGACCCAGTACTTC. This encodes CSAKLVGVGETQYF.

This clonotype was picked up a small number of times. CDR3 coding DNA: TGTGCCAGCGGTCTAGCGGGAGTCGTAGAGAGCACAGATACGCAGTATTTT. Amino acid sequence: CASGLAGVVESTDTQYF. The gene calls are TRBV12-3 or TRBV12-4 and TRBJ2-3; 10 nucleotides agree with TRBD2. The CDR3 is 17 residues long. J was trimmed by 0 bases and V by 8 bases; bases with no gene match: 11.

This clonotype was counted only a few times. The chain links TRBV5-7 to TRBJ2-3, with a possible D match to TRBD1 (6 bases). TRBV5-7 is given ORF status, its function remaining uncertain. This CDR3 spans 16 amino acids. Trimming removed 0 bases at V and 2 bases at J, with 13 bases between. Written as DNA, the CDR3 is TGTGCCAGCAGCTTGGACGGCAGGGGAAACACAGATACGCAGTATTTT. As protein: CASSLDGRGNTDTQYF.

This clonotype was counted at least ten times. The gene calls are TRBV27 and TRBJ2-7, with D maybe TRBD2 (6 bases). This CDR3 has 18 residues. The germline V gene encodes CDR1 MNHEY and CDR2 SMNVEV (reference sequence). V was cut by 0 bases and J by 3 bases, with 21 bases left in between. The CDR3 DNA reads TGTGCCAGCAGTTTATCGTTTGCGGGGCCGACTAGATTCTACGAGCAGTACTTC. Translation gives CASSLSFAGPTRFYEQYF.

Many counts were recorded for this clonotype. The gene calls are TRBV28 and TRBJ2-1; possibly TRBD1 for D (7 bases). The germline V and J ends were trimmed by 7 bases and 3 bases, with 16 bases remaining between them. CDR3 size: 15 residues. Germline lookup yields CDR1 MDHEN and CDR2 SYDVKM. CDR3: CASTLRQGLYNEQFF. As DNA, the CDR3 is TGTGCCAGCACCCTGAGACAGGGACTCTACAATGAGCAGTTCTTC.

This clonotype was detected only a few times. Given the absence of the conserved phenylalanine or tryptophan at the CDR3 end, a read error is likely. This sequence joins TRBV7-9 and TRBJ2-7; 8 bases agree with TRBD2. With V trimmed by 5 bases and J by 0 bases, 9 bases remained unmatched. Germline CDR1 is SEHNR and CDR2 is FQNEAQ (reference sequence). The CDR3 contains 16 residues. The CDR3 DNA reads as TGTGCCAGCAGCCCACTTACTAGCGGAAGCTCCTACGAGCAGTACTCC. It is translated as CASSPLTSGSSYEQYS.

The gene calls are TRBV7-6 and TRBJ2-5, with 11 bases lining up with TRBD2. Trimming removed 0 bases from V and 2 bases from J; junction bases left unmatched: 5. CDR1 and CDR2 from the germline V gene are SGHVS and FNYEAQ. The CDR3 runs 17 residues. CDR3 DNA sequence: TGTGCCAGCAGCTTAGCGTCGGCTAGCGGGAGGCAAGAGACCCAGTACTTC. It codes for CASSLASASGRQETQYF.

In this sample, this clonotype turned up many times. The V call is TRBV6-1, the J call TRBJ2-5; 8 nucleotides align to TRBD2. Germline CDR1 reads MNHNS; CDR2 reads SASEGT. The CDR3 covers 14 residues. Losses at the gene ends were 10 bases for V and 1 base for J; bases not matched to a gene: 8. The CDR3 nucleotides read TGTGCCATCAGGGGTAGCGGGGCCCAAGAGACCCAGTACTTC. This sequence encodes CAIRGSGAQETQYF.

Here the CDR3 reads CGGLAGLSNEQFF. The CDR3 DNA follows: TGCGGGGGTCTCGCGGGGCTTTCCAATGAGCAGTTCTTC. The chain links TRBV20-1 to TRBJ2-1, with D tentatively TRBD2 (6 bases). The CDR3 is 13 residues long. Germline V gene sequence: CDR1 DFQATT, CDR2 SNEGSKA (reference sequence).

This clonotype has ten or more counts. V is TRBV6-2 or TRBV6-3 and J is TRBJ2-1; 11 positions match TRBD2. The junction had 6 bases not matched to a gene; V was cut back by 6 bases and J by 2 bases. The CDR3 is 16 amino acids. Germline V gives CDR1 MNHEY, CDR2 SVGEGT. The DNA of the CDR3 is TGTGCCAGCAGCATCCCGGGACTAGCGGCCTACAATGAGCAGTTCTTC. This gives the protein CASSIPGLAAYNEQFF.

This clonotype occurred many times. The chain has TRBV5-1 and TRBJ2-7, with no clear D. Germline V lookup: CDR1 SGHRS, CDR2 YFSETQ. The CDR3 is 14 residues long. V dropped 4 bases and J dropped 2 bases, with 13 bases sitting between them. CDR3 sequence reads: CASSDTGSTYEQYF. The CDR3 DNA follows: TGCGCCAGCAGCGACACCGGGTCAACCTACGAGCAGTACTTC.

The chain links TRBV15 to TRBJ1-5; D gene ambiguous. Germline CDR1 is LNHNV and CDR2 is YYDKDF (reference sequence). CDR3 size: 14 residues. V shed 3 bases and J shed 3 bases, with 9 bases lying between them. The CDR3 region has the DNA TGTGCCACCAGCAGGCAAAGGGACAATCAGCCCCAGCATTTT. Protein sequence: CATSRQRDNQPQHF. The whole variable domain, remainder taken from reference TRBV15 and TRBJ1-5, is DAMVIQNPRYQVTQFGKPVTLSCSQTLNHNVMYWYQQKSSQAPKLLFHYYDKDFNNEADTPDNFQSRRPNTSFCFLDIRSPGLGDTAMYLCATSRQRDNQPQHFGDGTRLSIL.

This clonotype was picked up a small number of times. V gene TRBV28 combines with J gene TRBJ1-2, with a tentative D call TRBD1 (6 bases). The CDR3 length is 15 residues. Trimming took off 3 bases at V and 4 bases at J, with 15 bases between the two ends. Germline V lookup: CDR1 MDHEN, CDR2 SYDVKM. CDR3 sequence (DNA): TGTGCCAGCAGTTTTTCCCCGGGGGCATTCTATGGCTACACCTTC. It translates to CASSFSPGAFYGYTF.

The table lists this clonotype with many counts. The genes are TRBV5-1 and TRBJ2-1; 10 bases match TRBD1. From germline, CDR1 is SGHRS and CDR2 YFSETQ. CDR3 length: 17 residues. After removal of 2 bases from V and 10 bases from J, the junction contained 15 bases not matched to a gene. The CDR3 protein is CASSFLGGRQGANEQFF. The CDR3 DNA reads TGCGCCAGCAGCTTCCTCGGTGGGCGACAGGGGGCGAACGAGCAGTTCTTC. The whole variable domain, filled in from reference TRBV5-1 and TRBJ2-1, reads KAGVTQTPRYLIKTRGQQVTLSCSPISGHRSVSWYQQTPGQGLQFLFEYFSETQRNKGNFPGRFSGRQFSNSRSEMNVSTLELGDSALYLCASSFLGGRQGANEQFFGPGTRLTVL.

In this sample, this clonotype turned up many times. V gene TRBV5-1 combines with J gene TRBJ1-3; D is unresolved. Germline lookup yields CDR1 SGHRS and CDR2 YFSETQ. Trimming stripped 4 bases from V and 0 bases from J, with 14 bases between. The CDR3 is made up of 16 amino acids. The CDR3: CASSRDYRGSGNTIYF. For the CDR3, the DNA is TGCGCCAGCAGCCGCGACTATCGAGGCTCTGGAAACACCATATATTTT.

This clonotype was observed a handful of times. The V call is TRBV7-9, the J call TRBJ2-3; D perhaps matches TRBD2 (9 bases). The CDR3 extends over 23 amino acids. CDR1 is SEHNR, CDR2 FQNEAQ, per germline (reference sequence). V gave up 1 base and J gave up 2 bases, with 34 bases separating them. The CDR3 sequence: CASSLVARGRIGTSKAHTDTQYF. The CDR3 DNA is TGTGCCAGCAGCTTAGTGGCCAGGGGGCGAATCGGGACTAGCAAAGCCCACACAGATACGCAGTATTTT.

The V gene is TRBV27, the J gene TRBJ2-7; D not resolved. CDR1 and CDR2 from the germline V gene are MNHEY and SMNVEV (reference sequence). The CDR3 is 14 residues long. Trimming removed 3 bases from V and 4 bases from J, with 13 bases in between. The CDR3 is CASSFLGNSYEQYF. The CDR3 DNA sequence: TGTGCCAGCAGTTTTTTGGGGAACTCGTACGAGCAGTACTTC.

The chain uses TRBV6-1 and TRBJ2-7; 12 bases map to TRBD1. The CDR3 sequence is 13 residues long. The germline CDR1 and CDR2 sequences are MNHNS and SASEGT. Losses at the gene ends were 8 bases for V and 5 bases for J; bases not matched to a gene: 4. The CDR3 reads CASRDRGRNEQYF. In DNA, the CDR3 is TGTGCCAGCCGGGACAGGGGGCGGAACGAGCAGTACTTC.

The V and J genes are TRBV20-1 and TRBJ2-1, with a tentative D call TRBD1 (7 bases). This CDR3 contains 16 residues. Trimming pared 6 bases from V and 6 bases from J, leaving 24 bases between. The V gene's germline CDR1 is DFQATT and CDR2 SNEGSKA (reference sequence). CDR3 bases: TGCAGTGCCTCTCCCGCGGAGGGGGCGCACTCCAATGAGCAGTTCTTC. It specifies CSASPAEGAHSNEQFF.

The table lists this clonotype with a few counts. V gene TRBV5-6 combines with J gene TRBJ2-7, with D unresolved. V shed 2 bases and J shed 4 bases, with 19 bases lying between them. The CDR3 contains 16 residues. In germline, CDR1 is SGHDT, CDR2 YYEEEE. The CDR3 DNA reads as TGTGCCAGCAGCTTTCGACCACATCGATCGCCGTACGAGCAGTACTTC. Translating it yields CASSFRPHRSPYEQYF.

In this sample, this clonotype turned up many times. V gene TRBV7-8 combines with J gene TRBJ1-2; 7 bases map to TRBD1. Trimming took 3 bases from V and 6 from J; bases not matched to a gene: 7. This CDR3 has 14 amino acids. CDR1 SGHVS and CDR2 FQNEAQ come from the germline V gene. This CDR3 is CASSFTQGGDGYTF. The DNA for the CDR3 is TGTGCCAGCAGCTTTACCCAGGGGGGAGATGGCTACACCTTC.

This clonotype has a count of ten or more. The chain has TRBV20-1 and TRBJ2-7; D possibly corresponds to TRBD2 (6 bases). Trimming shortened V by 1 base and J by 5 bases, and 12 bases separated the two germline ends. The CDR3 totals 13 residues. Germline V lookup: CDR1 DFQATT, CDR2 SNEGSKA (reference sequence). For the CDR3, the DNA is TGCAGTGCTAGAGCCCCCTCGGGAGACGAGCAGTACTTC. Its translation: CSARAPSGDEQYF.